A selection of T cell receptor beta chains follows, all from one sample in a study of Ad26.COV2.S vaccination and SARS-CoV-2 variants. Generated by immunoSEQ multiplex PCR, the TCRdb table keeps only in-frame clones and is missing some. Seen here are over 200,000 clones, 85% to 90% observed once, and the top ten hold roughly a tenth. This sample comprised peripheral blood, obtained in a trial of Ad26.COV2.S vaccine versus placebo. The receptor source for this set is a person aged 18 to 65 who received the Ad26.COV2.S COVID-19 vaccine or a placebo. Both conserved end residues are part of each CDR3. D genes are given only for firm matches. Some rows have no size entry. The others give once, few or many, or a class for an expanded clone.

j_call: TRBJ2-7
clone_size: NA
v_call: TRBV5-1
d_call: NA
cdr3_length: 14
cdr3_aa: CASSPGIYGHEQYF
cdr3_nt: TGCGCCAGCAGCCCGGGGATATACGGCCACGAGCAGTACTTC

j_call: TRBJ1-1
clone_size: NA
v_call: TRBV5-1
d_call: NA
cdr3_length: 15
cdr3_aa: CASSLAEGLNTEAFF
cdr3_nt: TGCGCCAGCAGCTTGGCGGAGGGGCTGAACACTGAAGCTTTCTTT

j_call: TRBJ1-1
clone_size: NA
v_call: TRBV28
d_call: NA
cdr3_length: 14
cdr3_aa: CASSATGPNTEAFF
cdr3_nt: TGTGCCAGCAGTGCCACAGGGCCGAACACTGAAGCTTTCTTT

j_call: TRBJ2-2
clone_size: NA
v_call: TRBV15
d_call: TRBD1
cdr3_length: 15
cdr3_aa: CATSTTTGIVGELFF
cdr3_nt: TGTGCCACCAGCACAACGACAGGGATTGTCGGGGAGCTGTTTTTT

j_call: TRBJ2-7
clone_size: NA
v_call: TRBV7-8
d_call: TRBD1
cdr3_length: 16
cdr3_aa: CASSRATGSTSYEQYF
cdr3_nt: TGTGCCAGCAGCCGAGCGACAGGGTCCACCTCCTACGAGCAGTACTTC

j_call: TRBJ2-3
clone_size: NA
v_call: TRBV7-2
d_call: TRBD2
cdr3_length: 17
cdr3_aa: CASSFYPSGRETDTQYF
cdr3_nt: TGTGCCAGCAGCTTCTACCCTAGCGGGAGGGAAACAGATACGCAGTATTTT

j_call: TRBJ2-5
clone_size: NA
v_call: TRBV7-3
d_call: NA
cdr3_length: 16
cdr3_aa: CASSLGRGLGQETQYF
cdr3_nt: TGTGCCAGCAGCTTAGGGAGAGGGCTGGGGCAAGAGACCCAGTACTTC

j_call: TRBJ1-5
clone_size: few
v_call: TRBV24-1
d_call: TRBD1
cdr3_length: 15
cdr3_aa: CATSEDRVGNQPQHF
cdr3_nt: TGTGCCACCAGTGAGGACAGGGTCGGCAATCAGCCCCAGCATTTT

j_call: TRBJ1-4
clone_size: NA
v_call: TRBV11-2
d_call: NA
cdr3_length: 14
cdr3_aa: CASSLESRDEKLFF
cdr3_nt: TGTGCCAGCAGCTTAGAAAGCAGGGACGAAAAACTGTTTTTT

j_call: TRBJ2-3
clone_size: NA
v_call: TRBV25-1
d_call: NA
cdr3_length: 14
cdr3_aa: CASRDQTRRDTQYF
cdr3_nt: TGTGCCAGCAGGGATCAGACCAGACGAGATACGCAGTATTTT

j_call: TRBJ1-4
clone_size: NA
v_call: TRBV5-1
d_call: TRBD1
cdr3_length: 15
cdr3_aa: CASTTGQGGWEKLFF
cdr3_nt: TGCGCCAGCACCACGGGACAGGGAGGCTGGGAAAAACTGTTTTTT

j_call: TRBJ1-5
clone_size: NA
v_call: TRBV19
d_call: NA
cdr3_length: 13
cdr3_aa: CASSVVLGQPQHF
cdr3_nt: TGTGCCAGTAGTGTCGTTTTGGGGCAGCCCCAGCATTTT

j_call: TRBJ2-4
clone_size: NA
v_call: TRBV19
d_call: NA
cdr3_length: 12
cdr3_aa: CATGGGGNIQYF
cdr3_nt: TGTGCCACCGGAGGGGGGGGAAACATTCAGTACTTC

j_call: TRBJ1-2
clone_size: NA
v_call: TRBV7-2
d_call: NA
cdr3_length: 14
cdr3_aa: CASSLGSTNYGYTF
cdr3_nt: TGTGCCAGCAGCTTGGGCAGCACGAACTATGGCTACACCTTC

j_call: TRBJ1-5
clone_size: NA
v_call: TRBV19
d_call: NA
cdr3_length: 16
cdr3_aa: CASSIGPLGSNQPQHF
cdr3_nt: TGTGCCAGTAGTATAGGCCCCTTGGGCAGCAATCAGCCCCAGCATTTT

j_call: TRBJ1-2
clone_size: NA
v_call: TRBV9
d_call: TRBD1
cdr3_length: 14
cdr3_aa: CASSGDRGQGGYTF
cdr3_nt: TGTGCCAGCAGCGGTGACAGGGGGCAGGGTGGCTACACCTTC

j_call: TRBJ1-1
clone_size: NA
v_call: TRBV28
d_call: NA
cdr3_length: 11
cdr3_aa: CASSLWSEAFF
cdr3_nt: TGTGCCAGCAGTTTATGGAGTGAGGCTTTCTTT

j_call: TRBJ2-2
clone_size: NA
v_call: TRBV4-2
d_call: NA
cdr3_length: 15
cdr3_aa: CASSQDQQGRGELFF
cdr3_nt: TGTGCCAGCAGCCAAGATCAACAGGGAAGGGGGGAGCTGTTTTTT

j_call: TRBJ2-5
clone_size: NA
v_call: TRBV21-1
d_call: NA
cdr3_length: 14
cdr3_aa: CASSKARDSETQYF
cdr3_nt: TGTGCCAGCAGCAAAGCCCGGGATTCGGAGACCCAGTACTTC

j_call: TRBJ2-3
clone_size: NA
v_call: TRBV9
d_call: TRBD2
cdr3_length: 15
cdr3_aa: CASSVPSGLQDTQYF
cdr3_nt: TGTGCCAGCAGCGTACCTAGCGGCCTCCAAGATACGCAGTATTTT

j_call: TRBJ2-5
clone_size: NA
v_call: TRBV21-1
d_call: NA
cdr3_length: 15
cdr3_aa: CASSWTGLYQETQYF
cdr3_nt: TGTGCCAGCAGCTGGACAGGGCTTTACCAAGAGACCCAGTACTTC

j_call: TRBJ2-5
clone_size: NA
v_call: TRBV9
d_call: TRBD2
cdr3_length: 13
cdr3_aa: CASSSGAQETQYF
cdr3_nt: TGTGCCAGCAGCAGCGGGGCGCAAGAGACCCAGTACTTC

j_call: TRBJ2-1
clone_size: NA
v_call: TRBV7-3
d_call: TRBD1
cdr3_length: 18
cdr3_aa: CASSVNVLLQGDPNEQFF
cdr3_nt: TGTGCCAGCAGCGTAAACGTCCTGTTACAGGGGGACCCCAATGAGCAGTTCTTC

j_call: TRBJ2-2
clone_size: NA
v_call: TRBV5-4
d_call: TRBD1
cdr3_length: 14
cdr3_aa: CASRGQGVTGELFF
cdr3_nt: TGTGCCAGCAGGGGACAGGGGGTCACCGGGGAGCTGTTTTTT